The 31 T cell receptor beta chains listed next were all sequenced from one sample in a study of blood T cell repertoires in COVID-19. The protocol was immunoSEQ multiplex PCR, while the TCRdb copy is restricted to in-frame clones and leaves out a portion. The sample includes some 220,000 clones, 86% of them seen just once. The specimen sequenced was PBMCs or T cells enriched from blood (not recorded which). All receptors come from a woman aged 45-65 years in a cohort exposed to, infected with or recovered from COVID-19 (not recorded which).

The rearrangement joins TRBV27 to TRBJ1-2; a possible D gene is TRBD1 (6 bases). The CDR3 runs 17 residues. CDR1 and CDR2 (germline): MNHEY, SMNVEV (reference sequence). The V gene lost 6 bases and the J gene lost 4 bases, with 24 bases spanning the gap. DNA of the CDR3: TGTGCCAGCAGACCACAGGGCGGGGGGGCCGGAATCTATGGCTACACCTTC. Protein product: CASRPQGGGAGIYGYTF.

This CDR3 reads CASSQATGTDTRDQPQHF. The CDR3 DNA sequence: TGTGCCAGCAGCCAAGCTACCGGGACAGACACCCGGGATCAGCCCCAGCATTTT. This chain links TRBV4-2 with TRBJ1-5; 7 bases align to TRBD1. The ends lost 1 base at V and 5 bases at J; junction bases unmatched: 14. In germline, CDR1 is LGHNA, CDR2 YNFKEQ. This CDR3 has 18 amino acids.

This clone was detected a few times. The chain has TRBV6-2 or TRBV6-3 and TRBJ1-2, with D perhaps TRBD1 (5 bases). V was cut by 6 bases and J by 8 bases, with 16 bases left in between. The CDR3 sequence is 13 residues long. Germline values: CDR1 MNHEY, CDR2 SVGEGT. This CDR3 is CASSREGVRGYTF. Written as DNA, the CDR3 is TGTGCCAGCAGCCGAGAAGGGGTTAGAGGCTACACCTTC.

This clone was observed once. The chain combines TRBV7-9 with TRBJ1-1, with 8 bases matching TRBD1. The CDR3 covers 13 residues. CDR1 and CDR2 from the germline V gene are SEHNR and FQNEAQ (reference sequence). V trimming: 5 bases; J trimming: 3 bases; junction bases outside the gene matches: 2. The CDR3 reads CASSLQGDTEAFF. The CDR3 DNA follows: TGTGCCAGCAGCCTACAGGGGGACACTGAAGCTTTCTTT.

J is TRBJ2-1 and V is TRBV7-3, with TRBD2 matching over 9 bases. CDR1 is SGHTA and CDR2 is FQGTGA in the germline V gene. There are 15 residues in the CDR3. With V trimmed by 6 bases and J by 7 bases, 10 bases remained unmatched. The CDR3 DNA follows: TGTGCCAGCAGTATTGGGGGGCTAGCGGGGAATGAGCAGTTCTTC. Its protein is CASSIGGLAGNEQFF.

The V gene is TRBV10-3, the J gene TRBJ2-3, with a possible D match to TRBD1 (5 bases). V lost 3 bases, J lost 1 base, and 5 bases lay in between. The CDR3 is 13 amino acids. Germline CDR1 reads ENHRY; CDR2 reads SYGVKD. The CDR3 DNA sequence: TGTGCCATCAGTGAAGGGGGCACAGATACGCAGTATTTT. Protein sequence: CAISEGGTDTQYF.

The rearrangement joins TRBV3-1 (or the pseudogene TRBV3-2) to TRBJ1-2; TRBD1 is a possible D gene (5 bases). Looked up from germline, CDR1 is LGHDT and CDR2 is YNNKEL (reference sequence). The CDR3 runs 20 residues. V was cut by 0 bases and J by 3 bases, with 26 bases left in between. The CDR3, as DNA: TGTGCCAGCAGCCAAGATACTGGGACTGAGGGCCTTCAACTACACTATGGCTACACCTTC. It specifies CASSQDTGTEGLQLHYGYTF.

This clone was seen a handful of times. The chain employs TRBV11-2 and TRBJ1-3; D is possibly TRBD1 (5 bases). Germline V gene sequence: CDR1 SGHAT, CDR2 FQNNGV. The V gene lost 1 base and the J gene lost 6 bases, with 10 bases spanning the gap. This CDR3 spans 14 amino acids. CDR3: CASSLGRGSNTIYF. CDR3 DNA sequence: TGTGCCAGCAGCTTAGGGAGGGGATCAAACACCATATATTTT. The full variable domain, completed using reference TRBV11-2 and TRBJ1-3, is EAGVAQSPRYKIIEKRQSVAFWCNPISGHATLYWYQQILGQGPKLLIQFQNNGVVDDSQLPKDRFSAERLKGVDSTLKIQPAKLEDSAVYLCASSLGRGSNTIYFGEGSWLTVV.

V gene TRBV5-6 combines with J gene TRBJ2-7, with D possibly being TRBD1 (6 bases). With 0 bases removed from V and 4 bases from J, the gap between germline ends came to 8 bases. In germline, CDR1 is SGHDT, CDR2 YYEEEE. The CDR3 length is 13 residues. In DNA form, the CDR3 reads TGTGCCAGCAGCTTGGCTCAGGGGTACGAGCAGTACTTC. Protein: CASSLAQGYEQYF.

The rearrangement links TRBV5-6 to TRBJ1-2; 7 bases are shared with TRBD1. The CDR3 is 13 amino acids. Trimming cost V 4 bases and J 9 bases; bases outside gene matches: 9. CDR1 and CDR2 (germline): SGHDT, YYEEEE. The CDR3 coding sequence is TGTGCCAGCAGCCTCGACAGGGCGGCCCGCTACACCTTC. Its translation is CASSLDRAARYTF.

The chain joins TRBV29-1 to TRBJ2-1; 7 nucleotides line up with TRBD1. The V and J ends lost 5 bases and 3 bases, in that order; junction bases with no gene match: 7. This CDR3 spans 14 amino acids. Looked up from germline, CDR1 is SQVTM and CDR2 is ANQGSEA. This CDR3 is CSVYRDSDYNEQFF. The CDR3 DNA follows: TGCAGCGTTTATCGGGACAGCGACTACAATGAGCAGTTCTTC.

The V call is TRBV7-3, the J call TRBJ1-4; a possible D gene is TRBD1 (6 bases). The germline gives CDR1 SGHTA, CDR2 FQGTGA. This CDR3 region has 21 residues. Trimming took off 1 base at V and 0 bases at J, with 24 bases between the two ends. The CDR3 DNA reads as TGTGCCAGCAGCTTAAGGAGGACCGGGACACGGGAGGTGACAACTAATGAAAAACTGTTTTTT. Translating it yields CASSLRRTGTREVTTNEKLFF.

The genes are TRBV3-1 (or the pseudogene TRBV3-2) and TRBJ1-1, with TRBD1 matching over 8 bases. The CDR3 spans 16 residues. The V gene's germline CDR1 is LGHDT and CDR2 YNNKEL (reference sequence). V shed 4 bases, J shed 0 bases, and the junction held 7 bases outside the gene matches. The CDR3 reads CASSLDPGGMNTEAFF. The CDR3 DNA is TGTGCCAGCAGCCTTGATCCAGGGGGCATGAACACTGAAGCTTTCTTT.

This rearrangement joins TRBV5-1 to TRBJ1-6, with TRBD1 matching over 9 bases. Looked up from germline, CDR1 is SGHRS and CDR2 is YFSETQ. This CDR3 comprises 16 residues. V gave up 4 bases and J gave up 7 bases; unmatched junction bases: 9. The CDR3 here is CASSEGLTGGNSPLHF. As DNA, the CDR3 is TGCGCCAGCAGCGAGGGGTTGACAGGGGGAAATTCACCCCTCCACTTT.

The CDR3 sequence: CASSSAGAGDTQYF. In nucleotides, the CDR3 is TGTGCCAGCAGCTCAGCGGGGGCGGGGGATACGCAGTATTTT. This chain joins TRBV4-2 and TRBJ2-3; TRBD2 matches at 8 bases. The CDR3 sequence is 14 residues long. After removal of 5 bases from V and 6 bases from J, the junction contained 7 bases not matched to a gene. In germline, CDR1 is LGHNA, CDR2 YNFKEQ.

The chain joins TRBV7-3 to TRBJ2-5; TRBD2 is a possible D gene (5 bases). V dropped 3 bases and J dropped 5 bases, with 16 bases sitting between them. Germline V gene lookup returns CDR1 SGHTA and CDR2 FQGTGA. The CDR3 runs 15 residues. CDR3 amino acids: CASSFSGNPRETQYF. CDR3 nucleotides: TGTGCCAGCAGCTTCTCCGGGAACCCTAGGGAGACCCAGTACTTC. Supplemented by reference TRBV7-3 and TRBJ2-5, the full variable domain reads GAGVSQTPSNKVTEKGKYVELRCDPISGHTALYWYRQSLGQGPEFLIYFQGTGAADDSGLPNDRFFAVRPEGSVSTLKIQRTERGDSAVYLCASSFSGNPRETQYFGPGTRLLVL.

The gene calls are TRBV4-3 and TRBJ1-2; 7 nucleotides line up with TRBD1. V lost 0 bases and J lost 3; bases outside the gene matches: 1. The CDR3 consists of 14 residues. The germline V gene has CDR1 LGHNA and CDR2 YSLEER. DNA of the CDR3: TGCGCCAGCAGCCAAGACACAGGGGACTATGGCTACACCTTC. Translated, it gives CASSQDTGDYGYTF.

This clone was seen a handful of times. This chain joins TRBV6-2 or TRBV6-3 and TRBJ2-2; D unresolved. Germline CDR1 reads MNHEY; CDR2 reads SVGEGT. The CDR3 is 13 amino acids. V lost 0 bases and J lost 7, with 6 bases in between. The CDR3 DNA reads TGTGCCAGCAGTTACTCAACAGTCGGGGAGCTGTTTTTT. Its translation is CASSYSTVGELFF.

V gene TRBV4-2 combines with J gene TRBJ2-3, with D perhaps TRBD2 (5 bases). V was shortened by 0 bases and J by 3 bases, with 10 bases between the two germline ends. This CDR3 spans 15 amino acids. Germline V gene lookup returns CDR1 LGHNA and CDR2 YNFKEQ. The CDR3 sequence: CASSQDGSGTDTQYF. In DNA, the CDR3 is TGTGCCAGCAGCCAAGATGGTTCGGGAACAGATACGCAGTATTTT.

The chain links TRBV5-1 to TRBJ1-2; weak D call: TRBD1 (6 bases). V lost 3 bases and J lost 3, with 9 bases in between. The CDR3 is made up of 13 amino acids. In germline, CDR1 is SGHRS, CDR2 YFSETQ. CDR3 sequence: CASSSSGDYGYTF. CDR3 DNA sequence: TGCGCCAGCAGCTCCTCAGGGGACTATGGCTACACCTTC.

This clone was observed a few times. This rearrangement joins TRBV7-2 to TRBJ1-2; possible D gene TRBD1, 5 bases. The CDR3 spans 16 residues. CDR1 is SGHTA and CDR2 is FQGNSA in the germline V gene. V gave up 5 bases and J gave up 4 bases, with 20 bases separating them. The CDR3: CASSRGPGGGIYGYTF. The CDR3 DNA is TGTGCCAGCAGCAGGGGCCCGGGCGGGGGAATCTATGGCTACACCTTC.

V is TRBV6-2 or TRBV6-3 and J is TRBJ2-7, with D possibly matching TRBD2 (5 bases). CDR3 length: 14 residues. The ends were cut back, 5 bases at V and 3 bases at J, with 14 bases in the middle. CDR1 and CDR2 from the germline V gene are MNHEY and SVGEGT. In nucleotides, the CDR3 is TGTGCCAGCAGTCCGTCGGGGATACGCTACGAGCAGTACTTC. Residues: CASSPSGIRYEQYF.

The V and J genes are TRBV13 and TRBJ2-3; D ambiguous. Trimming shortened V by 0 bases and J by 5 bases, and 9 bases separated the two germline ends. The CDR3 loop spans 14 amino acids. Germline lookup yields CDR1 PRHDT and CDR2 FYEKMQ (reference sequence). DNA for the CDR3: TGTGCCAGCAGCTTAGGTCAGAACGTAGATACGCAGTATTTT. This encodes CASSLGQNVDTQYF.

This clone was seen a single time. The rearrangement links TRBV5-5 to TRBJ1-2; 7 bases line up with TRBD1. CDR1 SGHKS and CDR2 YYEKEE come from the germline V gene (reference sequence). The CDR3 has 13 residues. J gave up 2 bases and V 4 bases, and 2 bases lay outside the gene matches. The DNA of the CDR3 is TGTGCCAGCAGCCTGGGACAGAACTATGGCTACACCTTC. The encoded protein is CASSLGQNYGYTF. The whole variable domain, filled in from reference TRBV5-5 and TRBJ1-2, reads DAGVTQSPTHLIKTRGQQVTLRCSPISGHKSVSWYQQVLGQGPQFIFQYYEKEERGRGNFPDRFSARQFPNYSSELNVNALLLGDSALYLCASSLGQNYGYTFGSGTRLTVV.

The chain has TRBV9 and TRBJ1-6; a weak D match, TRBD1 (5 bases). In germline, CDR1 is SGDLS, CDR2 YYNGEE. The CDR3 totals 17 residues. V was trimmed by 1 base and J by 0 bases, leaving 11 bases between them. The CDR3 protein is CASSVRQISSYNSPLHF. CDR3 sequence (DNA): TGTGCCAGCAGCGTAAGACAGATAAGCTCCTATAATTCACCCCTCCACTTT.

V is TRBV18 and J is TRBJ2-2, with 9 bases matching TRBD2. From germline, CDR1 is KGHSH and CDR2 LQKENI. V was clipped by 3 bases and J by 2 bases; unmatched bases: 1. The CDR3 contains 15 residues. Here the CDR3 DNA reads TGTGCCAGCTCACCGGGACTAGCTAACACCGGGGAGCTGTTTTTT. Translated: CASSPGLANTGELFF.

A few counts support this clone. CDR3 region: CASSSGVGGYTF. DNA of the CDR3: TGTGCCAGCAGTTCAGGGGTCGGTGGCTACACCTTC. The rearrangement links TRBV27 to TRBJ1-2; tentatively, D is TRBD1 (6 bases). This CDR3 has 12 residues. Per the germline V gene, CDR1 is MNHEY and CDR2 is SMNVEV (reference sequence). V dropped 4 bases and J dropped 7 bases, with 10 bases sitting between them.

The chain is built from TRBV6-2 or TRBV6-3 and TRBJ2-7, with TRBD2 matching 9 bases. Germline CDR1 MNHEY, CDR2 SVGEGT. The junction had 4 bases not matched to a gene; V was cut back by 0 bases and J by 4 bases. CDR3 length: 15 residues. The chain's CDR3 is CASSYSGLARYEQYF. The DNA for the CDR3 is TGTGCCAGCAGTTACTCCGGACTAGCGAGATACGAGCAGTACTTC.

The rearrangement links TRBV6-5 to TRBJ2-7; 9 nucleotides agree with TRBD1. The CDR3 sequence is 13 residues long. The germline V gene encodes CDR1 MNHEY and CDR2 SVGAGI. V dropped 7 bases and J dropped 2; count of bases not matched to a gene: 3. In nucleotides, the CDR3 is TGTGCCAGCAAGGGACAGGGTACCTACGAGCAGTACTTC. Protein: CASKGQGTYEQYF.

The V and J genes are TRBV5-6 and TRBJ1-1, with D unresolved. The length of the CDR3 is 16 residues. Trimming removed 4 bases from V and 1 base from J, with 17 bases in between. The germline gives CDR1 SGHDT, CDR2 YYEEEE. The CDR3: CASSPATPEKNTEAFF. In nucleotides, the CDR3 is TGTGCCAGCAGCCCGGCGACTCCCGAGAAGAACACTGAAGCTTTCTTT. Based on the CDR3 plus reference TRBV5-6 and TRBJ1-1, the full variable domain is DAGVTQSPTHLIKTRGQQVTLRCSPKSGHDTVSWYQQALGQGPQFIFQYYEEEERQRGNFPDRFSGHQFPNYSSELNVNALLLGDSALYLCASSPATPEKNTEAFFGQGTRLTVV.

The chain is built from TRBV10-3 and TRBJ1-4; 7 bases line up with TRBD1. V was pared by 10 bases and J by 7 bases, with 12 bases of the junction left unmatched. The CDR3 extends over 14 amino acids. Germline CDR1 is ENHRY and CDR2 is SYGVKD. The CDR3 here is CATCRTGASEKLFF. CDR3 bases: TGTGCCACCTGTAGGACAGGCGCCTCTGAAAAACTGTTTTTT.